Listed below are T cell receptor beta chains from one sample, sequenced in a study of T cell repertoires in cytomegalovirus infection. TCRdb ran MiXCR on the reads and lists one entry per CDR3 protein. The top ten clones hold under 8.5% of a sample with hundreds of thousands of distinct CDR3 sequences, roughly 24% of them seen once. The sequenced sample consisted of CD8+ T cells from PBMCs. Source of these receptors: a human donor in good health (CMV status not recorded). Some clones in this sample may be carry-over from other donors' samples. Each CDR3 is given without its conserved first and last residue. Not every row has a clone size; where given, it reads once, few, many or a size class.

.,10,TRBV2,ASTDENTEAF
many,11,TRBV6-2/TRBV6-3,ASSPFLGDEQF
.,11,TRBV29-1,SVEKGDNYGYT
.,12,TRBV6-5,ASSYGDRENTQY
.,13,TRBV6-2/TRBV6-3,ASSYSLRSAGELF
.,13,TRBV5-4,ASSFTDGADYGYT
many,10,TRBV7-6,ASSLWTGDYT
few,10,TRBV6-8,ASSSPPETQY
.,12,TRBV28,ASRPGTNLNEQF
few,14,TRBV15,ATSRDKRGGRDEQY
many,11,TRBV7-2,ASSLDFLYEQY
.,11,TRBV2,ASRGQGLSTLH
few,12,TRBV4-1,ASSQRDRGPEQY
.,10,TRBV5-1,ASSWVVDEQF
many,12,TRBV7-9,ASSLVKGEETQY
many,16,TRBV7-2,ASSLGWGLAGAAETQY
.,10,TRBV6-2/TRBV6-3,ANSLGANEQF
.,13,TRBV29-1,SVEPGTGDNYGYT
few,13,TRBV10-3,AIGATEPYQETQY
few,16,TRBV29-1,SVEEGPSGAPNTGELF
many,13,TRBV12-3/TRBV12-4,ASSALRGPWDEQF
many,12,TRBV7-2,ASSLGDYQGKQY
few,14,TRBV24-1,ATSDFGTGPNNEQF
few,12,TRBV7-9,ASSLPIMNTEAF
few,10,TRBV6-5,ASSISVGELF
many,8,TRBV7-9,ASSSGLQF
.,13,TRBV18,ASSPKRGRYNEQF
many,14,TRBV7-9,ASSSSGTASDYGYT
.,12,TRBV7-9,ASSFQRENTEAF
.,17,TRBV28,ASRTTGWVSLPDNQPQH
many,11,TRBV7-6,ASRPGGADTQY
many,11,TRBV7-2,ASSLTGRSPLH
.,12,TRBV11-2,ASSLGPYQETQY
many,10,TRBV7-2,ASGTSTDTQY
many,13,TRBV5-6,ASVRGGYSYNEQF
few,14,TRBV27,ASRPAGRTYYNEQF
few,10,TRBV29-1,SAFGLGAEAF
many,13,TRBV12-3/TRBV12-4,ASSSDRVDGYGYT
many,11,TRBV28,ASSLTATWTQY
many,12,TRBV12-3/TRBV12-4,ASSLWTSTDTQY
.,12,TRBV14,ASSPTSRDNEQF
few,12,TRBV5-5,ASSFDSLYNEQF
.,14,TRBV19,ASSLRQGRKVGEQF
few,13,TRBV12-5,ASGITGRVNNEQF
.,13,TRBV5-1,ASSTSGAAGNEQF
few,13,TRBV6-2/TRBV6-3,ASSYPTEYNSPLH
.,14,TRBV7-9,ASSSPGGPSYNEQF
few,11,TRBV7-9,ASSLGVVTEAF
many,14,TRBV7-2,ASSLALGGFQETQY
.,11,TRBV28,ANSLGLNTEAF